The 8 T cell receptor beta chains below all came from one sample that was sequenced in a study of CD8+ T cells in alopecia areata. Sequencing templates came from extracted RNA that was reverse transcribed into cDNA. Here immunoSEQ multiplex PCR was the method, and the copy in TCRdb shows in-frame clones only, minus some. The sample includes about 270,000 clones, none of them occurring once. It was with CD4, CD8alpha, NKG2D, NKG2ACE and other markers that pooled cutaneous lymph node cells were sorted. Source material: CD4+ T cells sorted from a lymph node. The receptor set was obtained from a C3H/HeJ mouse with alopecia areata. The strain bears MHC haplotype H2-k.

Concerning this clone: The gene symbols are mouse symbols. The read halts 4 residues ahead of the CDR3 end, with the missing end drawn from the germline J gene. The chain links TRBV1 to TRBJ2-4; 12 bases agree with TRBD2. The germline gives CDR1 NSQYPW, CDR2 LRSPGD (reference sequence). J lost 1 base, V lost 4 bases, and 6 bases had no gene match. The CDR3 is 17 residues long. CDR3 in amino acids: CTCSGPGLGGGQNTLYF. CDR3 bases read: TGCACCTGCAGTGGACCGGGACTGGGGGGCGGTCAAAAC. The full variable domain, with the rest looked up from reference TRBV1 and TRBJ2-4, is VTLLEQNPRWRLVPRGQAVNLRCILKNSQYPWMSWYQQDLQKQLQWLFTLRSPGDKEVKSLPGADYLATRVTDTELRLQVANMSQGRTLYCTCSGPGLGGGQNTLYFGAGTRLSVL.

This clone was picked up a small number of times. The listed genes are named as in mouse. The CDR3 is cut off 4 residues early in the read; its end comes from the germline J gene. This chain connects TRBV13-2 to TRBJ2-1; 9 bases are shared with TRBD2. The CDR3 length is 15 residues. Germline loops: CDR1 NNHNN, CDR2 SYGAGS (reference sequence). Trimming at V came to 3 bases and at J to 4 bases, leaving 5 bases not matched to a gene. The CDR3 sequence: CASGGAGGVYAEQFF. CDR3 DNA (partial): TGTGCCAGCGGTGGGGCTGGGGGGGTGTATGCT.

Note on this clone: Gene names follow the mouse nomenclature. The observed sequence ends 4 residues before the CDR3 terminus, with the missing tail filled in from the germline J gene. The sample holds other DNA sequences that translate to the same CDR3. The chain combines TRBV19 with TRBJ2-1; 9 bases line up with TRBD2. Germline-derived CDR1 and CDR2 are FNHDT and SITEND (reference sequence). The CDR3 is 14 residues long. This CDR3 is CASSITGGRAEQFF. The CDR3 bases that were read are TGTGCCAGCAGTATAACTGGGGGGCGGGCT.

There are a few counts of this clone. Germline and genes: mouse. The CDR3 goes on 4 residues after the read ends, and that part is filled in from the germline J gene. The rearrangement links TRBV13-1 to TRBJ1-2, with 9 bases lining up with TRBD1. CDR3 size: 14 residues. Looked up from germline, CDR1 is NSHNY and CDR2 is SYGAGN. The part of the CDR3 DNA that was read is TGTGCCAGCAGTGATGGACAGGGGGGGCCC. Its translation: CASSDGQGGP. Given in full, the CDR3 is CASSDGQGGPDYTF.

About this clone itself: Here the gene names and germline are mouse. The read stops 4 residues short of the end of the CDR3; the missing end is completed from the germline J gene. Within the sample, other DNA sequences also encode this same CDR3. V and J are TRBV31 and TRBJ1-2, with 7 bases aligning to TRBD1. Germline CDR1 reads GKSSPN; CDR2 reads SITVG. The CDR3 consists of 13 residues. Trimming removed 3 bases from V and 1 base from J; junction bases left unmatched: 2. The CDR3 is CAWSRDRNSDYTF. Partial CDR3 DNA: TGTGCCTGGAGCCGGGACAGAAACTCC.

This clone was counted a few times. This may come from a read error, since a much larger clone is one base off. Mouse gene names and germline throughout. The read comes to an end 4 residues before the CDR3 does, leaving the germline J gene to fill in the end. At the DNA level, this CDR3 is encoded by other sequences in the same sample as well. V is TRBV13-1 and J is TRBJ1-1; perhaps TRBD1 as D (5 bases). V was clipped by 4 bases and J by 0 bases, with 7 bases between them. Germline V gene data show CDR1 as NSHNY and CDR2 as SYGAGN. CDR3 length: 13 residues. Partial CDR3 DNA: TGTGCCAGCAGTCGGGGGGCAAACACA. Protein: CASSRGANT. The CDR3, in full, reads CASSRGANTEVFF.

To note about this clone: Gene names refer to mouse genes. The read ends 4 residues early relative to the CDR3; the germline J gene fills the gap. The chain carries TRBV19 and TRBJ1-2, with unresolved D. The V and J ends lost 1 base and 4 bases respectively, with 5 bases between them. The length of the CDR3 is 12 residues. CDR1 FNHDT and CDR2 SITEND come from the germline V gene (reference sequence). CDR3 amino acids: CASSIMGSDYTF. CDR3 DNA, as far as it was read: TGTGCCAGCAGTATAATGGGCTCC.

There are a few counts of this clone. The genes and germline here are from mouse. The sequence runs out 4 residues before the end of the CDR3; the remainder is reconstructed from the germline J gene. The chain joins TRBV19 to TRBJ2-5; maybe TRBD1 (6 bases). Germline assignment: CDR1 FNHDT and CDR2 SITEND (reference sequence). This CDR3 has 14 residues. The CDR3 sequence is CASSIRPGDDTQYF. The covered CDR3 bases are TGTGCCAGCAGTATACGGCCAGGGGACGAC.